This T cell receptor beta chain was recorded in a study of CD8+ T cells in alopecia areata. Whole-study context: By percentage of affected scalp area, the severity of treated patients was scored.

The CDR3 runs 16 residues. The V gene's germline CDR1 is MNHEY and CDR2 SVGAGI. V gave up 2 bases and J gave up 1 base; unmatched junction bases: 5. Extracted RNA was reverse transcribed into cDNA, the sequencing template. Generated by immunoSEQ multiplex PCR, the TCRdb table keeps only in-frame clones and is missing some. Seen here are over 95,000 clones, about 64% observed once, and the top ten hold around 15%. This sample's treatment: oral pan-JAK inhibitor, 5-10 mg twice daily. Isolation of CD4+ and CD8+ T cells from PBMCs was achieved by sorting. As for this clone: As yet, its antigen is unknown.

The study, taken as a whole, reports: In scalp and blood during tofacitinib, many expanded lesional clones persisted. The study found higher clonality in lesional than normal scalp, especially in alopecia totalis/universalis.

The sample here was CD8+ T cells sorted from blood, taken at week 4, from a patient treated with tofacitinib. The chain couples TRBV6-5 to TRBJ2-3; 8 bases are a match to TRBD1. This receptor was obtained from a human donor with alopecia areata. CDR3 sequence: CASSYLQGARTDTQYF. The CDR3 region has the DNA TGTGCCAGCAGTTACCTTCAGGGGGCACGCACAGATACGCAGTATTTT.